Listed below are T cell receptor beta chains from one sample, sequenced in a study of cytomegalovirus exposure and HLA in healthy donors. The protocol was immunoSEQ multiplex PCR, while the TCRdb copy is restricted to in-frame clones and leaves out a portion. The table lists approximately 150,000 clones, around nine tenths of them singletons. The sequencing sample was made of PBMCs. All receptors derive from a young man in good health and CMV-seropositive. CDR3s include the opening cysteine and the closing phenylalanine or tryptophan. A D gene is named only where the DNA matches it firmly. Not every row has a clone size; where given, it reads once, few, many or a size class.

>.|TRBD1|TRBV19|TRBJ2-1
TGTGCCAGTCGGGACAGCTCCTACAATGAGCAGTTCTTC
CASRDSSYNEQFF
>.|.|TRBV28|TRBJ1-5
TGTGCCAGCAGTTCCGCAGGGATTCCTGGCAATCAGCCCCAGCATTTT
CASSSAGIPGNQPQHF
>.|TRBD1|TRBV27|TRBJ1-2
TGTGCCAGCAGGCCGACCGACCGGGACAGGGGAGTAGGCTACACCTTC
CASRPTDRDRGVGYTF
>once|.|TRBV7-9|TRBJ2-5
TGTGCCAGCAGCCTATTACTCGGGGTGACCCAGTACTTC
CASSLLLGVTQYF
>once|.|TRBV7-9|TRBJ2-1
TGTGCCAGCAGCCCCCGGGACTCCTACAATGAGCAGTTCTTC
CASSPRDSYNEQFF
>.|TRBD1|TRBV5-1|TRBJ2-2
TGCGCCAGCAGCTCCGGACAGGGGGCCACCGGGGAGCTGTTTTTT
CASSSGQGATGELFF
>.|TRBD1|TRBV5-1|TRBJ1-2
TGCGCCAGCAGTCAACAGGGGGCAACCTTCTACACCTTC
CASSQQGATFYTF
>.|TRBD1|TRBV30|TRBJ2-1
TGTGCCTGGAGTGCCGGACAGGGAGAGCAGTTCTTC
CAWSAGQGEQFF
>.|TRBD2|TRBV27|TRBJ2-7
TGTGCCAGCAGTTTGGCTAGCGGGAGAAATGAGCAGTACTTC
CASSLASGRNEQYF
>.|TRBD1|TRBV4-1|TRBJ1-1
TGCGCCAGCAGTCTCCTAGGACAGGGGATCGCTGAAGCTTTCTTT
CASSLLGQGIAEAFF
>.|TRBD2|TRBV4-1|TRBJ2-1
TGCGCCAGCAGCCAAGCTTGGGGGGGGAGTTACAATGAGCAGTTCTTC
CASSQAWGGSYNEQFF
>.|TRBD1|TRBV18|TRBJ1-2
TGTGCCAGCTCACTCAACCTCCGGGACAGGGGGGACTATGGCTACACCTTC
CASSLNLRDRGDYGYTF
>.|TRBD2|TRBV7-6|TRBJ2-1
TGTGCCAGCAGCTCCCGAGGGGGTCTAGCGGGGGGCAATGAGCAGTTCTTC
CASSSRGGLAGGNEQFF
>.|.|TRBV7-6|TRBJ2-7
TGTGCCAGCAGTAATCAGGGTTACGAGCAGTACTTC
CASSNQGYEQYF
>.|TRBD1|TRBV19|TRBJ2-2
TGTGCCAGTAGTATTGGGACAGGGAGTGACACCGGGGAGCTGTTTTTT
CASSIGTGSDTGELFF
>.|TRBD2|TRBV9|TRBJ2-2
TGTGCCAGCAGTTGGAGCGGGGCTAACACCGGGGAGCTGTTTTTT
CASSWSGANTGELFF
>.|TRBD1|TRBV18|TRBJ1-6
TGTGCCAGCTCAGAGGGACAGGGAAGGAGTTCACCCCTCCACTTT
CASSEGQGRSSPLHF
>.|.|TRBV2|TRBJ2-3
TGTGCCAGCAGTGGCGGCACAGATACGCAGTATTTT
CASSGGTDTQYF
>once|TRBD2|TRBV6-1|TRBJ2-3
TGTGCCAGCAGTGTGGCTAGCGGGCAAAGCACAGATACGCAGTATTTT
CASSVASGQSTDTQYF
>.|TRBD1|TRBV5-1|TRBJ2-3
TGCGCCAGCAGCACCAGGGGGCGCAGCACAGATACGCAGTATTTT
CASSTRGRSTDTQYF
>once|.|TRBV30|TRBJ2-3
TGTGCCTCGGCACCCGGGGGCACAGATACGCAGTATTTT
CASAPGGTDTQYF
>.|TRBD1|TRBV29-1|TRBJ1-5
TGCAGCGTTGCCCCAGACAGGGCTCAGCCCCAGCATTTT
CSVAPDRAQPQHF
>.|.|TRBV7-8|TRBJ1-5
TGTGCCAGCAGCTTATATCAGGGGCCCTCTCAGCCCCAGCATTTT
CASSLYQGPSQPQHF
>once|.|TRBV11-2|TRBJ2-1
TGTGCCAGCAGCTTATACTCGCAGGGAAAGCAGTTCTTC
CASSLYSQGKQFF
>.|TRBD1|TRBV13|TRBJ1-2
TGTGCCAGCAGCTCACCGGGACAGGGGAACTATGGCTACACCTTC
CASSSPGQGNYGYTF
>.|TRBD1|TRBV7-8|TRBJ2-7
TGTGCCAGCAGCTTAGACAGGGGCTCCCCCTACGAGCAGTACTTC
CASSLDRGSPYEQYF
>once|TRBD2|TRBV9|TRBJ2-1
TGTGCCAGCAGTCCCCCTTCCGGGGGGGCCTACAATGAGCAGTTCTTC
CASSPPSGGAYNEQFF
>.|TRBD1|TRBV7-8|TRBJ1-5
TGTGCCAGCAGCTTAGAGGGGGCGTCCCGCAATCAGCCCCAGCATTTT
CASSLEGASRNQPQHF
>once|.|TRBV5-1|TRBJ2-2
TGCGCCAGCAGTTTTCCGCTGAGGTCCGGGGAGCTGTTTTTT
CASSFPLRSGELFF
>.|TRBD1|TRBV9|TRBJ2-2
TGTGCCAGCAGCGTAGGGGGGACAGGACATGCCGGGGAGCTGTTTTTT
CASSVGGTGHAGELFF
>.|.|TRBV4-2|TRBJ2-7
TGTGCCAGCAGCCAAGGGCTCTTAGCCTCCTACGAGCAGTACTTC
CASSQGLLASYEQYF
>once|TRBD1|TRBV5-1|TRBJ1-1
TGCGCCAGCAGCTTGGGGGACAGCACCACTGAAGCTTTCTTT
CASSLGDSTTEAFF
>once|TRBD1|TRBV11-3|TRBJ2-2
TGTGCCAGCAGCTCTCCGGGACAGGGGGCCGGGGAGCTGTTTTTT
CASSSPGQGAGELFF
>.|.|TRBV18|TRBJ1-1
TGTGCCAGCTCACCATCCGGGATAGATGATACTGAAGCTTTCTTT
CASSPSGIDDTEAFF
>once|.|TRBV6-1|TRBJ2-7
TGTGCCAGCAGTGAATCATACAGGGCCTACGAGCAGTACTTC
CASSESYRAYEQYF
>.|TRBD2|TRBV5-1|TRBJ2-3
TGCGCCTCGCAGAGCGGGGGCAGCACAGATACGCAGTATTTT
CASQSGGSTDTQYF
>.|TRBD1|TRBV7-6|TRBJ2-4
TGTGCCAGCAGCCTCCGGACAGGGTTGGTCAAAAACATTCAGTACTTC
CASSLRTGLVKNIQYF